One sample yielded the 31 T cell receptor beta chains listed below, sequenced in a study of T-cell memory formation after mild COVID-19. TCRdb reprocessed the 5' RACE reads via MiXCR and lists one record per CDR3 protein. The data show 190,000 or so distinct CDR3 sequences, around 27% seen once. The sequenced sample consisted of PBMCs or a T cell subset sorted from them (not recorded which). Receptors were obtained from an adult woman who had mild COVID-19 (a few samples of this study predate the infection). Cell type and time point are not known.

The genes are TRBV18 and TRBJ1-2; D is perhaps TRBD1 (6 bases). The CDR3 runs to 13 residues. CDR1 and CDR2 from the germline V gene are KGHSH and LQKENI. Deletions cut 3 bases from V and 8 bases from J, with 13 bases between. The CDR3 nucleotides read TGTGCCAGCTCACCGGGACGGCAGGGGGGCTACACCTTC. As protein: CASSPGRQGGYTF. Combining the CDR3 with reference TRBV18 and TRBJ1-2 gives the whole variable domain NAGVMQNPRHLVRRRGQEARLRCSPMKGHSHVYWYRQLPEEGLKFMVYLQKENIIDESGMPKERFSAEFPKEGPSILRIQQVVRGDSAAYFCASSPGRQGGYTFGSGTRLTVV.

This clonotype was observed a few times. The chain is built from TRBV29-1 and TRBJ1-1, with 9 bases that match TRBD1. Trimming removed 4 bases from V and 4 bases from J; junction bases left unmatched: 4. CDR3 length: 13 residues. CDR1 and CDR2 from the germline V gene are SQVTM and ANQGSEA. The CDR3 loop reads CSVARTGVTEAFF. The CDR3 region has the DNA TGCAGCGTTGCTAGGACAGGGGTCACTGAAGCTTTCTTT.

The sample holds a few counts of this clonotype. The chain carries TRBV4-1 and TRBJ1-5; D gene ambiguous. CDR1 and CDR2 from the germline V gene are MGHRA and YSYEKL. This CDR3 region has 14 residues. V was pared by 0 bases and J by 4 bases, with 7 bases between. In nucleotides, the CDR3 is TGCGCCAGCAGCCAAGATCCGGAAAATCAGCCCCAGCATTTT. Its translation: CASSQDPENQPQHF.

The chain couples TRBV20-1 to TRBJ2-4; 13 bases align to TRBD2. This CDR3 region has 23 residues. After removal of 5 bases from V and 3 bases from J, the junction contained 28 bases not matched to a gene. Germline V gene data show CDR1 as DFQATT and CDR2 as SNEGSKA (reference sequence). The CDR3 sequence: CSAGGVAWSDLLAGGPDKNIQYF. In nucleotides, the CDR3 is TGCAGTGCTGGGGGTGTGGCCTGGTCGGATCTACTAGCGGGAGGGCCGGACAAAAACATTCAGTACTTC.

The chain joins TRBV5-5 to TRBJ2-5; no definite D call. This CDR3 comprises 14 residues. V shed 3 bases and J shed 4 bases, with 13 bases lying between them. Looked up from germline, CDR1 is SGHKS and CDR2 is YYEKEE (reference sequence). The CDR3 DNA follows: TGTGCCAGCAGCTCCGCGATAGCCGGAGAGACCCAGTACTTC. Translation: CASSSAIAGETQYF. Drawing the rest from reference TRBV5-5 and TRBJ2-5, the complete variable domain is DAGVTQSPTHLIKTRGQQVTLRCSPISGHKSVSWYQQVLGQGPQFIFQYYEKEERGRGNFPDRFSARQFPNYSSELNVNALLLGDSALYLCASSSAIAGETQYFGPGTRLLVL.

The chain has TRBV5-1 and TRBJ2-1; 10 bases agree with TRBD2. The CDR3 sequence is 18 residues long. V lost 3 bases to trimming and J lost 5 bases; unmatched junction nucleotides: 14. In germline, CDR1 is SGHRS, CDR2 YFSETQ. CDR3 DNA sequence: TGCGCCAGCAGCTCCCCTAAACTGTTAGCGGGAGGCAACAATGAGCAGTTCTTC. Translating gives CASSSPKLLAGGNNEQFF.

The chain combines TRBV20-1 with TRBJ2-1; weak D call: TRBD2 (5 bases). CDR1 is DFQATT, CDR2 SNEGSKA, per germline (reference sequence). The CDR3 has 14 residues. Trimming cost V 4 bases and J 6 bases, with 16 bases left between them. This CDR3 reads CSAIGSGSFNEQFF. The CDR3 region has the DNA TGCAGTGCTATTGGGAGTGGGTCATTCAATGAGCAGTTCTTC.

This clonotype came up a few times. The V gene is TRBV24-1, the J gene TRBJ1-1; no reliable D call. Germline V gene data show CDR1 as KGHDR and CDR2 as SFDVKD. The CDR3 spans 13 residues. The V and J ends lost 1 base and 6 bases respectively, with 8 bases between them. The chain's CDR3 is CATSDLSGSEAFF. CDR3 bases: TGTGCCACCAGTGATTTATCCGGGTCTGAAGCTTTCTTT.

The DNA for the CDR3 is TGTGCCAGCAGTTTGGGAGCAGAGAATCAGCCCCAGCATTTT. This codes for CASSLGAENQPQHF. This rearrangement joins TRBV12-3 or TRBV12-4 to TRBJ1-5, with D hard to call. This CDR3 has 14 residues. The ends were cut back, 3 bases at V and 4 bases at J, with 10 bases in the middle.

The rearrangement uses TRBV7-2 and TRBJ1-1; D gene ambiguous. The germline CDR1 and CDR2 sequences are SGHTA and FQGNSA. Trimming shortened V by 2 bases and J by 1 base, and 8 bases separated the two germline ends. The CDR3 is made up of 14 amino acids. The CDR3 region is CASSLRSRNTEAFF. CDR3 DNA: TGTGCCAGCAGCTTAAGATCCAGGAACACTGAAGCTTTCTTT.

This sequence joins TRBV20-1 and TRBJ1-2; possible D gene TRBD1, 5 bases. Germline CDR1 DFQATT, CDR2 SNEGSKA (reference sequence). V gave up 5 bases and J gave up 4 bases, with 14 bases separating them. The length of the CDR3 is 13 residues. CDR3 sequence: CSAPRAGSYGYTF. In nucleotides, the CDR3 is TGCAGTGCTCCCAGGGCAGGTAGCTATGGCTACACCTTC.

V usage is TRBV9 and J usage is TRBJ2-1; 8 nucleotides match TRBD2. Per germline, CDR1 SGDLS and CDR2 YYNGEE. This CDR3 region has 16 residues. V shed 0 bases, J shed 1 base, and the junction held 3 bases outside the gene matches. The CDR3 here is CASSVAERGSYNEQFF. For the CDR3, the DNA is TGTGCCAGCAGCGTAGCGGAGCGGGGGTCCTACAATGAGCAGTTCTTC.

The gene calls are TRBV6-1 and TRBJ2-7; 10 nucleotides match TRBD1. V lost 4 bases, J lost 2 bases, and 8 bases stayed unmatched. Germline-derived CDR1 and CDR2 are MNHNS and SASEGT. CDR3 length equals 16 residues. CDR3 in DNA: TGTGCCAGCAGTGGCCTCGGGACAGGGGCTCCCTACGAGCAGTACTTC. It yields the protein CASSGLGTGAPYEQYF.

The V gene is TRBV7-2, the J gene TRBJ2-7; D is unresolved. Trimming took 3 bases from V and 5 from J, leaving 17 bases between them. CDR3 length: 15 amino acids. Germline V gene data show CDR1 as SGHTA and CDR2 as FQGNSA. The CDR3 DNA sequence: TGTGCCAGCAGCTTCGCCGCAGGAGTCCAAGACGAGCAGTACTTC. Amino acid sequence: CASSFAAGVQDEQYF. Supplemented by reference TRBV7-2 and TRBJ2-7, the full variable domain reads GAGVSQSPSNKVTEKGKDVELRCDPISGHTALYWYRQSLGQGLEFLIYFQGNSAPDKSGLPSDRFSAERTGGSVSTLTIQRTQQEDSAVYLCASSFAAGVQDEQYFGPGTRLTVT.

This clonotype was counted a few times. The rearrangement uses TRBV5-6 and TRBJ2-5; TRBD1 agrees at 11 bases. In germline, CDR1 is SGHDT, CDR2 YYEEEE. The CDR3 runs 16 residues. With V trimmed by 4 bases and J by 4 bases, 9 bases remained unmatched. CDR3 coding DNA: TGTGCCAGCAGCCTGGCGGACAGGGGGCCGGGAGAGACCCAGTACTTC. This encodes CASSLADRGPGETQYF.

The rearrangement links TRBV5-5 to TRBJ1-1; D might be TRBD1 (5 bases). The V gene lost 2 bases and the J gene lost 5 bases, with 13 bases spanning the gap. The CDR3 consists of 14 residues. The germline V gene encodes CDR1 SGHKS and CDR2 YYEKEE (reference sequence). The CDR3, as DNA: TGTGCCAGCAGCTTTCTAGGGCGGGGGACTGAAGCTTTCTTT. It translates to CASSFLGRGTEAFF.

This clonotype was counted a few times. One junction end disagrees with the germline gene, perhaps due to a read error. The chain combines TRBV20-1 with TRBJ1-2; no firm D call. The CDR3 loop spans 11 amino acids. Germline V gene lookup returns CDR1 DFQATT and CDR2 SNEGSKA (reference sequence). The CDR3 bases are TGCAGTGCTGCAGACAACTCTGGCTACACCTTC. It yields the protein CSAADNSGYTF.

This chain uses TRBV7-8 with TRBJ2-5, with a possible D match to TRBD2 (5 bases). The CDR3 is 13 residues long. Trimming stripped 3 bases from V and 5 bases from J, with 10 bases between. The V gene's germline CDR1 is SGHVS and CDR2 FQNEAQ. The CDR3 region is CASSFSGWETQYF. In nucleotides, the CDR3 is TGTGCCAGCAGCTTTTCGGGGTGGGAGACCCAGTACTTC.

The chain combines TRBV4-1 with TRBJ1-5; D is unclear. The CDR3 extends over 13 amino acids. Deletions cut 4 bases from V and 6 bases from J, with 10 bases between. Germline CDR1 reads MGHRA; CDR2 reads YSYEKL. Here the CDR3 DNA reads TGCGCCAGCAGCCCGATGGGCGGTCAGCCCCAGCATTTT. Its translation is CASSPMGGQPQHF.

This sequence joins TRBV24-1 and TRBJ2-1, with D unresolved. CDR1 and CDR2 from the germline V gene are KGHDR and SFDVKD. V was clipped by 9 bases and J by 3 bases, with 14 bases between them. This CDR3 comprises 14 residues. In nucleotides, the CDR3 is TGTGCCACCGCAAGCCTGGGGAACTACAATGAGCAGTTCTTC. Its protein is CATASLGNYNEQFF.

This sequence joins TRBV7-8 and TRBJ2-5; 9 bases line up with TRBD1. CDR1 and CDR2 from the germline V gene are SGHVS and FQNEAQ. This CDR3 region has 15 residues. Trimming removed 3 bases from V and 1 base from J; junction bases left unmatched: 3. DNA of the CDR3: TGTGCCAGCAGCTTCGGGGACAGGGTCCAAGAGACCCAGTACTTC. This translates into CASSFGDRVQETQYF.

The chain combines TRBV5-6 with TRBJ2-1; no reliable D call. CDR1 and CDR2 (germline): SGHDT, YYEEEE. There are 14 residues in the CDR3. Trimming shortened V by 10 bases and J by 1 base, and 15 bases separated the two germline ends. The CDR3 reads CASVGSPSYNEQFF. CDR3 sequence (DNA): TGTGCCTCCGTCGGCTCCCCGTCCTACAATGAGCAGTTCTTC.

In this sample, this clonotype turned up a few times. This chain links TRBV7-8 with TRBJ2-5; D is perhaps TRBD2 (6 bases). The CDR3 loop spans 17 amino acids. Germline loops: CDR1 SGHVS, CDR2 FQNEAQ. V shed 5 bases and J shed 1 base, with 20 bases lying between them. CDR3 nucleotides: TGTGCCAGCAGCCAGGTGCGGGGTGAGACACTCCAAGAGACCCAGTACTTC. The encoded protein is CASSQVRGETLQETQYF.

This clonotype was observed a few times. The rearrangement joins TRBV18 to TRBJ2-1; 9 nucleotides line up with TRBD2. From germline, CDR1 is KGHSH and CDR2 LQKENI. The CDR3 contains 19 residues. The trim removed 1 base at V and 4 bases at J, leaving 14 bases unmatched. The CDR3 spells CASSPLRPREGLKYNEQFF. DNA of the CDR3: TGTGCCAGCTCACCACTGCGGCCGCGGGAGGGCCTTAAGTACAATGAGCAGTTCTTC.

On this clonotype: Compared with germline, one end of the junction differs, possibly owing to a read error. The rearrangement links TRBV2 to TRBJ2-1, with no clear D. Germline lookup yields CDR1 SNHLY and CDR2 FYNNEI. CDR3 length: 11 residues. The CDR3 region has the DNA TGTGCCAGCAGTGAAAGTCCATCCCGAGTCTTC. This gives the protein CASSESPSRVF.

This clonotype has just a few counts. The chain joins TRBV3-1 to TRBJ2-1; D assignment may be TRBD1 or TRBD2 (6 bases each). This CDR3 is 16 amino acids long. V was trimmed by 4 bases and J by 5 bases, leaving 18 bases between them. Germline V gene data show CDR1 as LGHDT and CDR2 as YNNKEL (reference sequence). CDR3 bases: TGTGCCAGCAGCCGTTCGGTTGGCGGGGACAACAATGAGCAGTTCTTC. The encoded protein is CASSRSVGGDNNEQFF.

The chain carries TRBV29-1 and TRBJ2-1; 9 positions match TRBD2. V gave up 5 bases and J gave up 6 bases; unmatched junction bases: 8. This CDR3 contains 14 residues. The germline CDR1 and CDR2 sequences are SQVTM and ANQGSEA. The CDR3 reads CSVSGTSLSNEQFF. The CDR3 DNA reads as TGCAGCGTTTCCGGGACTAGCTTGTCCAATGAGCAGTTCTTC.

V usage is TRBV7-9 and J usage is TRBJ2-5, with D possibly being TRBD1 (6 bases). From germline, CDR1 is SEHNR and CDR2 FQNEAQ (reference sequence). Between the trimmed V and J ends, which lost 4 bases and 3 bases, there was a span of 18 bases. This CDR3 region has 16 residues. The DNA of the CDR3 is TGTGCCAGCAGCTCCGGGACATCTAGCAGCAAAGAGACCCAGTACTTC. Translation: CASSSGTSSSKETQYF. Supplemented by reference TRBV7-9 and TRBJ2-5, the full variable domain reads DTGVSQNPRHKITKRGQNVTFRCDPISEHNRLYWYRQTLGQGPEFLTYFQNEAQLEKSRLLSDRFSAERPKGSFSTLEIQRTEQGDSAMYLCASSSGTSSSKETQYFGPGTRLLVL.

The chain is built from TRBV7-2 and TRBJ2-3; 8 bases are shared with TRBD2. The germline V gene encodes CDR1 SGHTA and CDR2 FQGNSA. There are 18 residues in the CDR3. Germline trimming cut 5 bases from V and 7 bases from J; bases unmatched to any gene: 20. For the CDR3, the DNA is TGTGCCAGCAGCCACCCAATTCGAGCGGGGGAGGGCAAGTATACGCAGTATTTT. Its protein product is CASSHPIRAGEGKYTQYF.

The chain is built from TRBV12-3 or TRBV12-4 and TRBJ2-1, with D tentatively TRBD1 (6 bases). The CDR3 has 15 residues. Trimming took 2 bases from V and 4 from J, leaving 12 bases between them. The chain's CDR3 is CASSLLSQGYNEQFF. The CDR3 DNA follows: TGTGCCAGCAGTTTACTCTCTCAGGGGTACAATGAGCAGTTCTTC.

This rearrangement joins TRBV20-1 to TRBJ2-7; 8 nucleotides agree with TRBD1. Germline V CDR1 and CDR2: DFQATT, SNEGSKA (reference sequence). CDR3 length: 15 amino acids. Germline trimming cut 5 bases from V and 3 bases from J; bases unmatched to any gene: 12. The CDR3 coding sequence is TGCAGTGCTGTTCTCCGGGACAGGTCTTTCTACGAGCAGTACTTC. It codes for CSAVLRDRSFYEQYF.